The 15 T cell receptor beta chains below come from one sample, sequenced in a study of CD8 T cells in ankylosing spondylitis. Each CDR3 protein gets one entry after TCRdb re-called the 5' RACE reads with MiXCR. Of 230,000 or so distinct CDR3 sequences in the sample, about 24% were seen once. Input material: blood, either unsorted or a sorted T cell fraction (not recorded which). These receptors came from a male donor with ankylosing spondylitis or in good health (not recorded which).

This rearrangement joins TRBV12-3 or TRBV12-4 to TRBJ2-7; D may be TRBD1 (6 bases). V lost 6 bases, J lost 7 bases, and 19 bases lay in between. The CDR3 is 14 residues long. The CDR3 DNA reads TGTGCCAGCAGCCTTACCCTCGATAGGGGGGAGCAGTACTTC. Its translation is CASSLTLDRGEQYF.

The rearrangement links TRBV20-1 to TRBJ2-5; perhaps D is TRBD1 or TRBD2 (5 bases each). Germline CDR1 is DFQATT and CDR2 is SNEGSKA (reference sequence). This CDR3 contains 13 residues. The ends were cut back, 6 bases at V and 1 base at J, with 12 bases in the middle. The CDR3 DNA sequence: TGCAGTGCAACGGGGACGATCCAAGAGACCCAGTACTTC. Its protein product is CSATGTIQETQYF.

Many counts were recorded for this clonotype. The chain links TRBV28 to TRBJ2-7; 9 nucleotides align to TRBD1. This CDR3 is built from 17 residues. Germline assignment: CDR1 MDHEN and CDR2 SYDVKM. The trim removed 8 bases at V and 1 base at J, leaving 15 bases unmatched. CDR3 residues: CASRYKAGGQGSYEQYF. CDR3 in DNA: TGTGCCAGCCGCTACAAGGCCGGGGGACAGGGATCCTACGAGCAGTACTTC.

The table lists this clonotype with a few counts. This rearrangement joins TRBV20-1 to TRBJ2-7; TRBD1 matches at 7 bases. Germline V gene lookup returns CDR1 DFQATT and CDR2 SNEGSKA (reference sequence). The CDR3 is 14 residues long. V was pared by 2 bases and J by 2 bases, with 6 bases of the junction left unmatched. For the CDR3, the DNA is TGCAGTGCTAGACAGACAGGGCTTACCTACGAGCAGTACTTC. Protein product: CSARQTGLTYEQYF.

This chain uses TRBV14 with TRBJ2-1, with a possible D match to TRBD1 (5 bases). Germline V gene sequence: CDR1 SGHDN, CDR2 FVKESK. There are 16 residues in the CDR3. Trimming removed 1 base at V and 2 bases at J, with 12 bases between. The DNA of the CDR3 is TGTGCCAGCAGCCAAGGACAGCTAGTAGCCTACAATGAGCAGTTCTTC. It encodes CASSQGQLVAYNEQFF. Drawing the rest from reference TRBV14 and TRBJ2-1, the complete variable domain is EAGVTQFPSHSVIEKGQTVTLRCDPISGHDNLYWYRRVMGKEIKFLLHFVKESKQDESGMPNNRFLAERTGGTYSTLKVQPAELEDSGVYFCASSQGQLVAYNEQFFGPGTRLTVL.

This chain joins TRBV2 and TRBJ2-6; D gene ambiguous. The CDR3 consists of 13 residues. V was trimmed by 4 bases and J by 2 bases, leaving 3 bases between them. The V gene's germline CDR1 is SNHLY and CDR2 FYNNEI. CDR3 nucleotide sequence: TGTGCCAGCAGTGGAACTGGGGCCAACGTCCTGACTTTC. This encodes CASSGTGANVLTF.

This sequence joins TRBV20-1 and TRBJ2-3; a possible D gene is TRBD2 (6 bases). The CDR3 covers 12 residues. The V gene's germline CDR1 is DFQATT and CDR2 SNEGSKA (reference sequence). V shed 6 bases and J shed 3 bases, with 10 bases lying between them. In DNA form, the CDR3 reads TGCAGTGCCAATAGCGGTACAGATACGCAGTATTTT. Residues: CSANSGTDTQYF.

The chain combines TRBV20-1 with TRBJ2-1; D could derive from TRBD1 or TRBD2 (5 bases each). Germline V gives CDR1 DFQATT, CDR2 SNEGSKA (reference sequence). V was cut by 6 bases and J by 0 bases, with 12 bases left in between. This CDR3 is 14 amino acids long. CDR3 in amino acids: CSAPGAGSYNEQFF. CDR3 DNA sequence: TGCAGTGCCCCCGGGGCGGGCTCCTACAATGAGCAGTTCTTC.

This clonotype was detected a few times. The rearrangement joins TRBV5-5 to TRBJ2-4; TRBD2 might be the D (6 bases). Germline loops: CDR1 SGHKS, CDR2 YYEKEE (reference sequence). The V gene lost 5 bases and the J gene lost 1 base, with 16 bases spanning the gap. This CDR3 is built from 16 residues. CDR3 sequence reads: CASSPGPGDAKNIQYF. CDR3 bases: TGTGCCAGCAGTCCCGGGCCGGGGGACGCCAAAAACATTCAGTACTTC.

For this clonotype: A much larger clone differs from this one at a single base, so this may be a read error. The chain links TRBV7-6 to TRBJ2-2, with 9 bases lining up with TRBD1. This CDR3 is built from 15 residues. Germline V lookup: CDR1 SGHVS, CDR2 FNYEAQ. The CDR3 sequence: CASSHRGLNTGDLFF. CDR3 DNA: TGTGCCAGCAGCCACAGGGGGCTGAACACCGGGGACCTGTTTTTT.

V is TRBV25-1 and J is TRBJ2-2, with D perhaps TRBD1 (8 bases). Germline V lookup: CDR1 MGHDK, CDR2 SYGVNS. V was trimmed by 3 bases and J by 6 bases, leaving 14 bases between them. The CDR3 has 15 amino acids. This CDR3 is CASSDDRGGPGELFF. Here the CDR3 DNA reads TGTGCCAGCAGTGACGACAGGGGAGGGCCCGGGGAGCTGTTTTTT.

The V gene is TRBV5-4, the J gene TRBJ2-1; maybe TRBD2 (6 bases). CDR1 SGHNT and CDR2 YYREEE come from the germline V gene (reference sequence). Trimming stripped 3 bases from V and 7 bases from J, with 17 bases between. This CDR3 has 15 residues. In nucleotides, the CDR3 is TGTGCCAGCAGCTCCGCTTGGCGGGGTGGGAATGAGCAGTTCTTC. This encodes CASSSAWRGGNEQFF.

This clonotype appeared many times. The V call is TRBV20-1, the J call TRBJ2-1; no definite D call. In germline, CDR1 is DFQATT, CDR2 SNEGSKA (reference sequence). V dropped 7 bases and J dropped 5 bases, with 9 bases sitting between them. The CDR3 extends over 11 amino acids. The CDR3 here is CSGPRNNEQFF. The CDR3 nucleotides are TGCAGTGGGCCTCGGAACAATGAGCAGTTCTTC.

This clonotype was detected ten times or more. The genes are TRBV10-3 and TRBJ1-5; D gene unclear. CDR1 is ENHRY and CDR2 is SYGVKD in the germline V gene. Trimming shortened V by 4 bases and J by 4 bases, and 8 bases separated the two germline ends. This CDR3 has 13 residues. The CDR3 coding sequence is TGTGCCATCAGTGTCGAAACTAATCAGCCCCAGCATTTT. It is translated as CAISVETNQPQHF.

The chain carries TRBV20-1 and TRBJ2-3, with a weak D call TRBD1 (6 bases). From germline, CDR1 is DFQATT and CDR2 SNEGSKA (reference sequence). The CDR3 is 14 residues long. V lost 5 bases to trimming and J lost 2 bases, with 14 bases between them. CDR3 nucleotide sequence: TGCAGTGCTTCCGGGACAAAGCTCACAGATACGCAGTATTTT. It yields the protein CSASGTKLTDTQYF.